The 26 T cell receptor beta chains below come from one sample, sequenced in a study of CXCR3-negative and CXCR3-positive naive CD8 T cells. The method, 5' RACE with UMI labels, was used to prepare the TRB cDNA libraries. TCRdb re-analyzed the 5' RACE reads; it lists each CDR3 protein once, without DNA. Reported are about 53,000 distinct CDR3 sequences; the ten largest clones contain 0.35% to 0.5%. The sample consisted of naive CXCR3- CD8+ T cells from blood. Subset given: CD45RO-CCR7+CD27+CD95- naive CD8+ T cells lacking CXCR3 (TNR3-). The receptors originated from a human donor in good health. Some clones in this sample may be carry-over from other donors' samples.

The V and J genes are TRBV20-1 and TRBJ2-5. Germline V gene lookup returns CDR1 DFQATT and CDR2 SNEGSKA (reference sequence). This CDR3 contains 13 residues. The CDR3 is CSARVLGRETQYF.

This chain uses TRBV19 with TRBJ1-2; the TCRdb D gene call, TRBD1, has no DNA to confirm it. Looked up from germline, CDR1 is LNHDA and CDR2 is SQIVND (reference sequence). The CDR3 is 14 residues long. CDR3 in amino acids: CASRPTGGASGYTF.

The rearrangement uses TRBV6-1 and TRBJ1-2. This CDR3 is built from 15 residues. Germline V gene data show CDR1 as MNHNS and CDR2 as SASEGT. This chain's CDR3 is CASSEKGDWRGGYTF.

The gene calls are TRBV20-1 and TRBJ1-1. Germline CDR1 reads DFQATT; CDR2 reads SNEGSKA (reference sequence). This CDR3 contains 11 residues. The CDR3 protein is CSARDEEGPTF.

This chain connects TRBV4-3 to TRBJ2-5; there is no DNA to check the TCRdb D call of TRBD1. Germline CDR1 LGHNA, CDR2 YSLEER. CDR3 size: 16 residues. CDR3 residues: CASSQEAAGARETQYF.

This chain connects TRBV7-9 to TRBJ2-7; TCRdb designates TRBD1, a call that cannot be tested without DNA. The CDR3 sequence is 15 residues long. Germline CDR1 reads SEHNR; CDR2 reads FQNEAQ (reference sequence). This CDR3 reads CASSPRGRGIYEQYF. The full variable domain, rest sourced from reference TRBV7-9 and TRBJ2-7, is DTGVSQNPRHKITKRGQNVTFRCDPISEHNRLYWYRQTLGQGPEFLTYFQNEAQLEKSRLLSDRFSAERPKGSFSTLEIQRTEQGDSAMYLCASSPRGRGIYEQYFGPGTRLTVT.

This sequence joins TRBV5-1 and TRBJ2-1; TCRdb designates TRBD1, a call that cannot be tested without DNA. This CDR3 has 13 amino acids. Germline CDR1 SGHRS, CDR2 YFSETQ. The CDR3 loop reads CASSPTTGHEQFF.

This chain joins TRBV4-3 and TRBJ1-2; TCRdb gives TRBD1 as the D gene, but with no DNA this cannot be confirmed. The CDR3 runs to 15 residues. Germline CDR1 LGHNA, CDR2 YSLEER. This chain's CDR3 is CASAPGDSTNYGYTF.

The genes are TRBV4-3 and TRBJ2-7; TCRdb's D call of TRBD1 is untestable without DNA. Looked up from germline, CDR1 is LGHNA and CDR2 is YSLEER. The CDR3 runs to 14 residues. The CDR3 sequence: CASSQYAGLGEQYF.

The gene calls are TRBV29-1 and TRBJ2-5; TCRdb proposes TRBD1, but this gene call is untestable without DNA. Germline CDR1 reads SQVTM; CDR2 reads ANQGSEA. The CDR3 runs 13 residues. The CDR3 is CSATLDSRGTQYF.

The gene calls are TRBV13 and TRBJ2-1; as DNA is missing, the TRBD2 call by TCRdb cannot be tested. CDR3 length equals 14 residues. From germline, CDR1 is PRHDT and CDR2 FYEKMQ (reference sequence). CDR3 residues: CASSPGLAGNEQFF.

This chain links TRBV6-2 or TRBV6-3 with TRBJ2-6; no DNA is available, so the TRBD1 call from TCRdb remains unchecked. CDR1 is MNHEY and CDR2 is SVGEGT in the germline V gene. The length of the CDR3 is 18 residues. The CDR3 sequence: CASSYSTGTPSGANVLTF.

This chain connects TRBV7-2 to TRBJ2-1. Germline V gives CDR1 SGHTA, CDR2 FQGNSA. The CDR3 loop spans 13 amino acids. This CDR3 reads CASSLVSGGEQFF.

The chain carries TRBV7-2 and TRBJ1-5; the D call from TCRdb, TRBD1, cannot be confirmed without DNA. The CDR3 consists of 16 residues. Germline loops: CDR1 SGHTA, CDR2 FQGNSA. The CDR3 protein is CASSFAFGGGNQPQHF.

The chain is built from TRBV5-1 and TRBJ1-1; TCRdb designates TRBD1, a call that cannot be tested without DNA. The CDR3 contains 17 residues. CDR1 SGHRS and CDR2 YFSETQ come from the germline V gene. The CDR3 is CASSLFRLDRTNTEAFF.

The chain couples TRBV29-1 to TRBJ2-1; TCRdb's assignment of TRBD1 cannot be checked, as there is no DNA. Germline-derived CDR1 and CDR2 are SQVTM and ANQGSEA. This CDR3 has 14 amino acids. The CDR3 reads CSVAPARGRNEQFF.

The J gene is TRBJ2-5, the V gene TRBV21-1. TRBV21-1 is termed a pseudogene. The CDR3 runs to 14 residues. CDR3 residues: CASSTEVIQETQYF.

The chain's CDR3 is CASSLMNPGGASYNEQFF. The chain recombines TRBV27 with TRBJ2-1; TCRdb's D gene call, TRBD1, goes unchecked for lack of DNA. The CDR3 totals 18 residues. Germline CDR1 and CDR2: MNHEY and SMNVEV (reference sequence).

V and J are TRBV28 and TRBJ2-7; the D call of TRBD1 rests on TCRdb alone, since no DNA is present to check it. The V gene's germline CDR1 is MDHEN and CDR2 SYDVKM. The CDR3 spans 14 residues. The CDR3 is CATRDGEPSFEQYF.

CDR3 sequence reads: CASSSEWGNTGELFF. V and J are TRBV5-5 and TRBJ2-2. Germline V gene data show CDR1 as SGHKS and CDR2 as YYEKEE (reference sequence). This CDR3 comprises 15 residues.

The J gene is TRBJ2-7, the V gene TRBV7-3. The germline gives CDR1 SGHTA, CDR2 FQGTGA. The CDR3 length is 14 residues. The CDR3 here is CASSFGGSSYEQYF.

The chain has TRBV21-1 and TRBJ2-5; without DNA, the TCRdb call of TRBD1 cannot be checked. TRBV21-1 is reported as a pseudogene. This CDR3 comprises 15 residues. The CDR3 loop reads CASSKGQGARETQYF.

This chain connects TRBV15 to TRBJ2-1; the TCRdb D gene call, TRBD2, has no DNA to confirm it. CDR3 length: 15 residues. Germline CDR1 and CDR2: LNHNV and YYDKDF (reference sequence). CDR3 residues: CATSRGTSPYNEQFF.

The genes are TRBV29-1 and TRBJ1-1. The CDR3 has 12 residues. The germline gives CDR1 SQVTM, CDR2 ANQGSEA. CDR3 region: CSVVGMNTEAFF.

The chain joins TRBV27 to TRBJ1-5; with no DNA, the TCRdb D assignment of TRBD1 cannot be verified. The CDR3 length is 15 residues. CDR1 and CDR2 from the germline V gene are MNHEY and SMNVEV (reference sequence). The CDR3 is CASSLWGAGNQPQHF.

The chain links TRBV6-2 or TRBV6-3 to TRBJ2-7; lacking DNA, the TRBD1 call made by TCRdb goes unchecked. The length of the CDR3 is 13 residues. Looked up from germline, CDR1 is MNHEY and CDR2 is SVGEGT. CDR3 in amino acids: CASTGSSSYEQYF.